These 19 T cell receptor beta chains originate from one sample sequenced in a study of blood T cell repertoires in COVID-19 (dated by TCRdb to between 2020 and 2021). Library preparation was by the immunoSEQ multiplex PCR assay. Imported from immuneACCESS, the table was reduced by TCRdb to in-frame sequences with V and J called. These copies leave out some clones; in studies compared against another copy, an unresolved V gene accounts for under half, and the cause of the remainder is not known. This sample gives more than 250,000 clones in total; about 89% of them show up just once. The ten largest clones capture over 2.5% of the sample. The sample comprised PBMCs or T cells enriched from blood (not recorded which). The receptors stem from a woman under 30 who had recovered from COVID-19.

This clone showed up just a few times. The rearrangement uses TRBV29-1 and TRBJ1-2, with a weak D call TRBD1 (5 bases). The CDR3 is 13 residues long. V lost 6 bases, J lost 8 bases, and 19 bases lay in between. Germline V lookup: CDR1 SQVTM, CDR2 ANQGSEA. Here the CDR3 DNA reads TGCAGCGTCTCCAGGGATGGAGGGTTGGGCTACACCTTC. Translating it yields CSVSRDGGLGYTF.

This clone has only one observation. CDR3 in DNA: TGTGCCAGCAGCCCTGGAGGGAACAGGGGTACTAACTATGGCTACACCTTC. Its translation: CASSPGGNRGTNYGYTF. This rearrangement joins TRBV27 to TRBJ1-2, with TRBD1 matching over 7 bases. The CDR3 loop spans 17 amino acids. With V trimmed by 6 bases and J by 0 bases, 13 bases remained unmatched. Germline-derived CDR1 and CDR2 are MNHEY and SMNVEV (reference sequence).

This sequence joins TRBV30 and TRBJ1-3, with TRBD1 as a possible D gene (5 bases). In germline, CDR1 is GTSNPN, CDR2 SVGIG (reference sequence). Trimming left V 4 bases short and J 9 bases short, with 10 bases between. This CDR3 contains 11 residues. This CDR3 reads CAWMGGGTIYF. The CDR3 nucleotides are TGTGCCTGGATGGGGGGGGGCACCATATATTTT.

The J gene is TRBJ1-1, the V gene TRBV2, with D possibly TRBD1 on 6 matching bases. The germline V and J ends were trimmed by 7 bases and 1 base, with 13 bases remaining between them. The germline V gene has CDR1 SNHLY and CDR2 FYNNEI. CDR3 length: 14 amino acids. The CDR3 region is CASTFGTPNTEAFF. In nucleotides, the CDR3 is TGTGCCAGCACATTCGGGACACCGAACACTGAAGCTTTCTTT.

This chain connects TRBV18 to TRBJ1-6, with 10 bases aligning to TRBD1. Germline CDR1 reads KGHSH; CDR2 reads LQKENI. V trimming: 0 bases; J trimming: 10 bases; junction bases outside the gene matches: 9. This CDR3 is 17 amino acids long. The DNA for the CDR3 is TGTGCCAGCTCACCACCTGGGACAGGGGTCGGGAGATCACCCCTCCACTTT. Amino acids: CASSPPGTGVGRSPLHF.

The chain joins TRBV3-1 (or the pseudogene TRBV3-2) to TRBJ2-7; D uncertain. V was shortened by 3 bases and J by 6 bases, with 9 bases between the two germline ends. The CDR3 contains 12 residues. CDR1 is LGHDT and CDR2 is YNNKEL in the germline V gene (reference sequence). The CDR3 here is CASSQSEAEQYF. CDR3 coding DNA: TGTGCCAGCAGCCAGAGCGAAGCCGAGCAGTACTTC.

This clone showed up just once. V is TRBV19 and J is TRBJ2-7; 9 bases fit TRBD2. The length of the CDR3 is 14 residues. The junction had 4 bases not matched to a gene; V was cut back by 3 bases and J by 4 bases. The germline gives CDR1 LNHDA, CDR2 SQIVND (reference sequence). CDR3 coding DNA: TGTGCCAGTAGTATGGCTAGCGGGGCATACGAGCAGTACTTC. Translation: CASSMASGAYEQYF.

The rearrangement links TRBV6-1 to TRBJ2-7; no definite D call. V was trimmed by 0 bases and J by 3 bases, leaving 12 bases between them. The CDR3 sequence is 15 residues long. Germline lookup yields CDR1 MNHNS and CDR2 SASEGT. The CDR3 DNA sequence: TGTGCCAGCAGTGAAGCTACATCCTCAAACTACGAGCAGTACTTC. Its translation: CASSEATSSNYEQYF.

The genes are TRBV5-8 and TRBJ1-5, with D tentatively TRBD1 (5 bases). The CDR3 runs to 15 residues. The V end was cut by 1 base, the J end by 6 bases, with 14 bases between. CDR1 and CDR2 (germline): SGHTS, YDEGEE. The CDR3 sequence: CASSLMYGGGQPQHF. The CDR3 bases are TGTGCCAGCAGCTTGATGTACGGGGGAGGTCAGCCCCAGCATTTT.

This chain joins TRBV7-2 and TRBJ2-1, with 8 bases identical to TRBD2. The length of the CDR3 is 15 residues. Germline values: CDR1 SGHTA, CDR2 FQGNSA. J gave up 1 base and V 5 bases, and 4 bases lay outside the gene matches. DNA of the CDR3: TGTGCCAGCAGCCTAGGGACTAGTTCCTACAATGAGCAGTTCTTC. Protein product: CASSLGTSSYNEQFF.

The gene calls are TRBV12-3 or TRBV12-4 and TRBJ2-5, with TRBD1 as a possible D gene (5 bases). The CDR3 consists of 13 residues. V gave up 1 base and J gave up 7 bases, with 10 bases separating them. This CDR3 reads CASSLGGGVTQYF. The CDR3 DNA follows: TGTGCCAGCAGTTTAGGGGGCGGAGTGACCCAGTACTTC.

The chain couples TRBV27 to TRBJ2-1, with 7 bases aligning to TRBD2. Losses at the gene ends were 5 bases for V and 3 bases for J; bases not matched to a gene: 16. CDR3 size: 18 residues. Per germline, CDR1 MNHEY and CDR2 SMNVEV (reference sequence). The CDR3 bases are TGTGCCAGCAGTCCCCTCTTCTTGGGGGAGCGGGGCTACAATGAGCAGTTCTTC. This gives the protein CASSPLFLGERGYNEQFF.

This clone was counted a few times. The chain couples TRBV29-1 to TRBJ2-7; 7 bases agree with TRBD2. V was clipped by 6 bases and J by 0 bases; unmatched bases: 5. This CDR3 is built from 13 residues. Germline lookup yields CDR1 SQVTM and CDR2 ANQGSEA. CDR3 DNA: TGCAGCGTAAAGGGGAGGGCCTCCTACGAGCAGTACTTC. Its protein is CSVKGRASYEQYF.

This chain links TRBV6-2 or TRBV6-3 with TRBJ2-7; the D is unclear. Germline V CDR1 and CDR2: MNHEY, SVGEGT. V was clipped by 1 base and J by 2 bases, with 3 bases between them. This CDR3 is 12 amino acids long. CDR3 DNA: TGTGCCAGCAGTTACTTCACCTACGAGCAGTACTTC. It is translated as CASSYFTYEQYF.

The V and J genes are TRBV5-1 and TRBJ2-7; TRBD1 agrees at 10 bases. V lost 4 bases to trimming and J lost 3 bases; unmatched junction nucleotides: 7. The CDR3 totals 15 residues. Germline V lookup: CDR1 SGHRS, CDR2 YFSETQ. Written as DNA, the CDR3 is TGCGCCAGCAGCCCAACCCGGGACAGGGGCTACGAGCAGTACTTC. This codes for CASSPTRDRGYEQYF.

The rearrangement joins TRBV29-1 to TRBJ2-7, with D maybe TRBD1 (5 bases). CDR1 and CDR2 (germline): SQVTM, ANQGSEA. Trimming cost V 5 bases and J 6 bases, with 14 bases left between them. The CDR3 runs 12 residues. CDR3 loop: CSVIPQGIEQYF. In DNA, the CDR3 is TGCAGCGTTATTCCTCAGGGAATCGAGCAGTACTTC.

This clone turned up a few times. V usage is TRBV29-1 and J usage is TRBJ1-1; 12 bases are shared with TRBD1. Germline V gives CDR1 SQVTM, CDR2 ANQGSEA. V shed 5 bases and J 5 bases; nucleotides not matched to a gene: 3. The CDR3 totals 13 residues. CDR3 nucleotides: TGCAGCGTTCCGGGACAGGGGGCAACTGAAGCTTTCTTT. Amino acid sequence: CSVPGQGATEAFF.

This sequence joins TRBV2 and TRBJ1-4, with D tentatively TRBD1 (6 bases). This CDR3 has 12 residues. In germline, CDR1 is SNHLY, CDR2 FYNNEI. V gave up 6 bases and J gave up 14 bases, with 16 bases separating them. The CDR3 reads CASSYDSGHLFF. In DNA, the CDR3 is TGTGCCAGCAGCTACGATTCGGGACATCTGTTTTTT.

This chain uses TRBV7-2 with TRBJ1-2, with 8 bases that match TRBD1. V lost 4 bases and J lost 4; bases outside the gene matches: 11. Germline lookup yields CDR1 SGHTA and CDR2 FQGNSA. The CDR3 extends over 16 amino acids. CDR3 protein: CASSSILTGGFYGYTF. CDR3 DNA: TGTGCCAGCAGCTCAATCCTAACAGGGGGTTTCTATGGCTACACCTTC.